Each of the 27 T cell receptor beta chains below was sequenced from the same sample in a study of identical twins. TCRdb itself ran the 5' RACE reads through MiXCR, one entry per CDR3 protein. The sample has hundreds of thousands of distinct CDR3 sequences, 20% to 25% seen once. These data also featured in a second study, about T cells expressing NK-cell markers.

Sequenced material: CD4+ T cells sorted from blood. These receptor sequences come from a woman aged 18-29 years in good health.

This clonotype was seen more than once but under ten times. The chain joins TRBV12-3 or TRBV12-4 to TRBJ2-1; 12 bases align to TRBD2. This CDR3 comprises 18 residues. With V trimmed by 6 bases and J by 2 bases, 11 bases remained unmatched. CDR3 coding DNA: TGTGCCAGCAGCCAATATTCCGGACTAGCGGGAACCTACAATGAGCAGTTCTTC. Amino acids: CASSQYSGLAGTYNEQFF.

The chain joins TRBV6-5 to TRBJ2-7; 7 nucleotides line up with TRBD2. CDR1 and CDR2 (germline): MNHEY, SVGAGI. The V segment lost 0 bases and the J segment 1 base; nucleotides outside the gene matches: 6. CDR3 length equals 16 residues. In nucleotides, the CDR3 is TGTGCCAGCAGTTACTCGGCTAGCGGACCGTCCTACGAGCAGTACTTC. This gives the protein CASSYSASGPSYEQYF.

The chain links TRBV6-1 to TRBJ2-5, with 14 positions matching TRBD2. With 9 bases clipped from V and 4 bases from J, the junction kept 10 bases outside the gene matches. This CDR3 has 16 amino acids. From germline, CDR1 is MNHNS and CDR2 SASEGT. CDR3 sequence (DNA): TGTGCCAGAAGGACTAGCGGGAGGAAGTTAGGAGAGACCCAGTACTTC. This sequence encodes CARRTSGRKLGETQYF.

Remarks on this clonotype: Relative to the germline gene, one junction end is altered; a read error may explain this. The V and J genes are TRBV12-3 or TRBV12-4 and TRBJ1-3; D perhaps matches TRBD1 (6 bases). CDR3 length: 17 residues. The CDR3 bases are TGTGCCAGCATTTTAAAGGGGGGAAAACGCTCTGGAAACACCATATATTTT. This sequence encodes CASILKGGKRSGNTIYF.

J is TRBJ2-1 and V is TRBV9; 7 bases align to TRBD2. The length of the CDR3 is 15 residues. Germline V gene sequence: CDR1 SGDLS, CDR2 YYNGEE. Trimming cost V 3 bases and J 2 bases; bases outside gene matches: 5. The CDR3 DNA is TGTGCCAGCAGCGACCGCGGGAGCCCCTACAATGAGCAGTTCTTC. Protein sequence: CASSDRGSPYNEQFF.

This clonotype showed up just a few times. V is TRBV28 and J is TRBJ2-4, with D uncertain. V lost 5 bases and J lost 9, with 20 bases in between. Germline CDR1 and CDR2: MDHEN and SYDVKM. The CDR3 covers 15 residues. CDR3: CASSPRWASRSIQYF. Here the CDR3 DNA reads TGTGCCAGCAGTCCCCGGTGGGCTAGTCGTAGCATTCAGTACTTC. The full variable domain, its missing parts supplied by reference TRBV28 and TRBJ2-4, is DVKVTQSSRYLVKRTGEKVFLECVQDMDHENMFWYRQDPGLGLRLIYFSYDVKMKEKGDIPEGYSVSREKKERFSLILESASTNQTSMYLCASSPRWASRSIQYFGAGTRLSVL.

CDR3 sequence reads: CASNRQNNEQFF. The CDR3 nucleotides are TGTGCCAGCAACCGACAGAACAATGAGCAGTTCTTC. The rearrangement uses TRBV7-2 and TRBJ2-1, with a weak D call TRBD1 (5 bases). CDR1 and CDR2 (germline): SGHTA, FQGNSA. This CDR3 spans 12 amino acids. V lost 7 bases to trimming and J lost 5 bases, with 9 bases between them.

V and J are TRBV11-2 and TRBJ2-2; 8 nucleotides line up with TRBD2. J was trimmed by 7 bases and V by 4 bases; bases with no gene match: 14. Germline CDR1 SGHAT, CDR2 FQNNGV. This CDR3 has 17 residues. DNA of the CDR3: TGTGCCAGCAGCTCGCTAGGCAAGCGGGAGCATCGCGGGGAGCTGTTTTTT. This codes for CASSSLGKREHRGELFF.

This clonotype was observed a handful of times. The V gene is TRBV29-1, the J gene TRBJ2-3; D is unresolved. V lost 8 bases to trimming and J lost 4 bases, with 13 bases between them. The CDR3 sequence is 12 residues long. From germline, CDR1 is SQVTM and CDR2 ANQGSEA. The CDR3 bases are TGCAGCTGTCCAGCCCCTCCAGATACGCAGTATTTT. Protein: CSCPAPPDTQYF.

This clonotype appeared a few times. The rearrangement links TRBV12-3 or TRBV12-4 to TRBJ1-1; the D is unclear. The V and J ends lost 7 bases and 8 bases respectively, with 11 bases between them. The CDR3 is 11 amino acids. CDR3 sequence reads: CASTQLTEAFF. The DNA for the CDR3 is TGTGCCAGCACCCAACTAACGGAAGCTTTCTTT.

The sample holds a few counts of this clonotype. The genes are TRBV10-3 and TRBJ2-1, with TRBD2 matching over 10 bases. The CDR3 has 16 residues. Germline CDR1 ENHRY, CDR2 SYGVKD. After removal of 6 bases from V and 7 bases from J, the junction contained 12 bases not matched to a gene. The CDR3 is CAISAPAGGPGNEQFF. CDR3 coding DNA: TGTGCCATCAGCGCACCAGCGGGGGGGCCTGGGAATGAGCAGTTCTTC.

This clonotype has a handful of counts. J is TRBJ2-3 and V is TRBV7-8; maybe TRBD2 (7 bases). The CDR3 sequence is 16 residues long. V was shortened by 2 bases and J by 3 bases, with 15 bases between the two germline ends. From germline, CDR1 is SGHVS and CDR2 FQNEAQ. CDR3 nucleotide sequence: TGTGCCAGCAGCTTAAGGGGGGGGAGAGAGACAGATACGCAGTATTTT. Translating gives CASSLRGGRETDTQYF.

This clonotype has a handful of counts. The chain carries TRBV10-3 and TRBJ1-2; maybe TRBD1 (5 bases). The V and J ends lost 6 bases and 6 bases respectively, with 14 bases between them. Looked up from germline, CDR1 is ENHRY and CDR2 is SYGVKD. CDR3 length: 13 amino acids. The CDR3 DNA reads TGTGCCATCAGGGGGACTGAAAGAAATGGCTACACCTTC. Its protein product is CAIRGTERNGYTF.

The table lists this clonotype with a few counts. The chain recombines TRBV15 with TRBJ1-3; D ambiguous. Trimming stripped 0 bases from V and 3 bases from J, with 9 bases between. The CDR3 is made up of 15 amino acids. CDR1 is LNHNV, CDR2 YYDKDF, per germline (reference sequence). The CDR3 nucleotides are TGTGCCACCAGCAGAGATTACACCGATGGAAACACCATATATTTT. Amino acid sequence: CATSRDYTDGNTIYF.

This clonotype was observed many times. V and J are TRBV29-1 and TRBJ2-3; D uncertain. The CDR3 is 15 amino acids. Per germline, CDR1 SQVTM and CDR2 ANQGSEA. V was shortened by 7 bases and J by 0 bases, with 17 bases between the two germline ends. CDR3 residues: CSADSDTYSTDTQYF. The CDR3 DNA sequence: TGCAGCGCCGATTCAGATACCTATAGCACAGATACGCAGTATTTT.

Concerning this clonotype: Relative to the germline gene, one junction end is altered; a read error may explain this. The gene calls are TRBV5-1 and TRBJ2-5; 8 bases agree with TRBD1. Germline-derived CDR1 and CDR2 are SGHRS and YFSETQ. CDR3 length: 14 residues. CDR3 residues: CASSPGQGGETQYF. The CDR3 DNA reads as TGTGCCAGCAGTCCCGGACAGGGCGGGGAGACCCAGTACTTC.

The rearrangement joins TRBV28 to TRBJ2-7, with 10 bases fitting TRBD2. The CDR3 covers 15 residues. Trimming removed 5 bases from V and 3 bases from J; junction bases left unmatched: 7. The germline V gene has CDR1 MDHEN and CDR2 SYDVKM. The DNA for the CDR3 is TGTGCCAGCAGTAAACCGGGACTAGCGATCTACGAGCAGTACTTC. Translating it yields CASSKPGLAIYEQYF.

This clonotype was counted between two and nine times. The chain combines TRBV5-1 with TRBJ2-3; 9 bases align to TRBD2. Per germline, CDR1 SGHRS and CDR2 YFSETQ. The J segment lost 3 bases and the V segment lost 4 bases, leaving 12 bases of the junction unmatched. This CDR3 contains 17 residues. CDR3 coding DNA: TGCGCCAGCAGCCCAGTGGGGGCGGGGGGGCCAACAGATACGCAGTATTTT. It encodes CASSPVGAGGPTDTQYF.

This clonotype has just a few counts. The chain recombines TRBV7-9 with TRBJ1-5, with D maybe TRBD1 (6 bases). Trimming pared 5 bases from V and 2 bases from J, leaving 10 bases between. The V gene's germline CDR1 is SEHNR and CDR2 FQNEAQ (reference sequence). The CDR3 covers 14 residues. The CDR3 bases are TGTGCCAGCAGCGCTTCAGGGGGCAATCAGCCCCAGCATTTT. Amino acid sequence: CASSASGGNQPQHF.

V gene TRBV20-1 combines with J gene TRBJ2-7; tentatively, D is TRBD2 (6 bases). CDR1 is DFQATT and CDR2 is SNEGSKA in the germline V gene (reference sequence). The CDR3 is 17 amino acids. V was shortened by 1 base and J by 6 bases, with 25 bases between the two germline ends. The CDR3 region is CSARVPGAGSPPVEQYF. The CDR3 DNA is TGCAGTGCTAGAGTCCCCGGTGCCGGGAGCCCCCCAGTCGAGCAGTACTTC.

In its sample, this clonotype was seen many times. Written as DNA, the CDR3 is TGTGCCAGCTCACCGGGACAGGCCGGAGGGGCCAACGTCCTGACTTTC. Translated, it gives CASSPGQAGGANVLTF. V usage is TRBV10-3 and J usage is TRBJ2-6, with TRBD1 identical over 8 bases. The CDR3 contains 16 residues. Germline assignment: CDR1 ENHRY and CDR2 SYGVKD. The ends lost 10 bases at V and 4 bases at J; junction bases unmatched: 12.

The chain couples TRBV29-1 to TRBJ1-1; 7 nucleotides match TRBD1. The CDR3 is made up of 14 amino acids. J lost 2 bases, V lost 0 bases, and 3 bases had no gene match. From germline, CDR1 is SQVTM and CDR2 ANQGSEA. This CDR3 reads CSVEEGTANTEAFF. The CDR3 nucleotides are TGCAGCGTTGAAGAGGGGACAGCCAACACTGAAGCTTTCTTT.

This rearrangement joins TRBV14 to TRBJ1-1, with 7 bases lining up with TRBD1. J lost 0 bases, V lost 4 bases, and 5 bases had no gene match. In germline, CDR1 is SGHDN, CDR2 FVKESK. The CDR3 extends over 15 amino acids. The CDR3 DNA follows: TGTGCCAGCAGCCGACTGACAGGGATGAACACTGAAGCTTTCTTT. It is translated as CASSRLTGMNTEAFF. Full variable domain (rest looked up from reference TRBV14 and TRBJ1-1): EAGVTQFPSHSVIEKGQTVTLRCDPISGHDNLYWYRRVMGKEIKFLLHFVKESKQDESGMPNNRFLAERTGGTYSTLKVQPAELEDSGVYFCASSRLTGMNTEAFFGQGTRLTVV.

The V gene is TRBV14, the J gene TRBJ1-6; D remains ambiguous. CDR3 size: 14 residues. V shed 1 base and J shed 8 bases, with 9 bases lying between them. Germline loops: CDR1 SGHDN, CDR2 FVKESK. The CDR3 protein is CASSQGAAYSPLHF. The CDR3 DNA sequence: TGTGCCAGCAGCCAAGGGGCAGCGTATTCACCCCTCCACTTT.

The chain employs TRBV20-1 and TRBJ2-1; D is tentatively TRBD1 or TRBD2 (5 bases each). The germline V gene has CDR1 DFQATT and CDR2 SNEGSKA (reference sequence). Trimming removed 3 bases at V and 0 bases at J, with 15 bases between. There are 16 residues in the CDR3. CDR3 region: CSARLGVLSSYNEQFF. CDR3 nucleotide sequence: TGCAGTGCTAGGTTGGGGGTTCTTAGCTCCTACAATGAGCAGTTCTTC.

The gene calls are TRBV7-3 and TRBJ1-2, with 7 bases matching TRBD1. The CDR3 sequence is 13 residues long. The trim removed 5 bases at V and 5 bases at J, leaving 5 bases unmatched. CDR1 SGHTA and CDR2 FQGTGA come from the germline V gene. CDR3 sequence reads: CASSLPGQYGYTF. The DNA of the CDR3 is TGTGCCAGCAGCCTACCGGGACAGTATGGCTACACCTTC.

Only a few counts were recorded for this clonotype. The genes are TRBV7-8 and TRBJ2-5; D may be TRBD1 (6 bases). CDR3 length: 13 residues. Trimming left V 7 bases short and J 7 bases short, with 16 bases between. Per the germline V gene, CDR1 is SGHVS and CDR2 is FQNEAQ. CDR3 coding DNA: TGTGCCAGCACCAATAGGGGGTTTGGGACCCAGTACTTC. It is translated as CASTNRGFGTQYF.